Below, one T cell receptor (beta chain) is given with its context. This sample stems from a study of control samples from healthy donors and cancer patients. Looked up from germline, CDR1 is GTSNPN and CDR2 is SVGIG (reference sequence). Deletions cut 1 base from V and 8 bases from J, with 12 bases between. The CDR3 is 13 residues long. Produced via immunoSEQ multiplex PCR; TCRdb's table is partial and in-frame only. The data hold fewer than 150,000 clones, with approximately 89% observed a single time. Sequenced: blood. This receptor was obtained from a man younger than 35 in good health. The chain is built from TRBV30 and TRBJ2-1, with no clear D. Written as DNA, the CDR3 is TGTGCCTGGAGTGAACAGTCGTCGGATGAGCAGTTCTTC. It translates to CAWSEQSSDEQFF.